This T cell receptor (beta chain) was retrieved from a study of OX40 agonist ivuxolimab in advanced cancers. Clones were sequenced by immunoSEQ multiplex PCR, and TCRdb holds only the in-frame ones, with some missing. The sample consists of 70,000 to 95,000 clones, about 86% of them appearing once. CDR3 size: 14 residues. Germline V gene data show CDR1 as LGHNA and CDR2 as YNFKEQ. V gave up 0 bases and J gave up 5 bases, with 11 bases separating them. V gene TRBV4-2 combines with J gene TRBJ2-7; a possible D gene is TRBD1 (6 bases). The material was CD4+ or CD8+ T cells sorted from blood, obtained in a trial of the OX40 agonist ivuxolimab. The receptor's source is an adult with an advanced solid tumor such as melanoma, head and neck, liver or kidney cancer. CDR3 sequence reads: CASSQDSRGNEQYF. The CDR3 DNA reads TGTGCCAGCAGCCAAGATAGCAGGGGAAACGAGCAGTACTTC.